This TCR beta chain was recorded in a study of blood T cell repertoires in COVID-19 (TCRdb year 2020). A note on the overall study: Samples from collaborators originated in the United States, Italy and Spain and spanned both the acute and convalescent phases of COVID-19. Samples came from the ongoing ImmuneRACE study (first 160 participants) plus 1,254 subjects from 6 global collaborators. Sample metadata almost always included a de-identified subject ID, COVID-19 status, age in years and sex. The prospective study material was composed of cDNA or gDNA derived from T cells, B-cell-depleted T cells, or PBMCs. HLA class I and class II types, where available, came from metadata supplied by the sample provider rather than from assay-based typing. Subjects who had been exposed to COVID-19, were actively infected with it, or had recovered from it provided the deeply sampled blood TCRbeta repertoires that made up the dataset. The repertoires were released in a freely available public database intended as a resource for research on the immune response to SARS-CoV-2.

As concerns this clone: Its binding antigen is unknown. There are no base qualities to consult, and no much larger clone falls within one base.

V loses 2 bases, J loses 4 bases, and the germline ends lie 11 bases apart. CDR1 and CDR2 are drawn from the germline V gene: MNHNS, SASEGT. From cysteine to phenylalanine, the CDR3 is 14 amino acids long. The read is trimmed to its CDR3 DNA, 42 bases read in frame from base 1. TCRbeta CDR3 regions were amplified from genomic DNA using the immunoSEQ Assay, a bias-controlled multiplex PCR. In the source study's methods: The number of nucleated cells in each sample was estimated from the amplification of reference gene primers within the assay. To quantify the absolute abundance of each unique TCRbeta CDR3 rearrangement, sequence reads were collapsed and filtered. For each sample, productive Simpson clonality was calculated as the square root of Simpson's diversity index over productive rearrangements. The source is immuneACCESS, and TCRdb retained only in-frame sequences with V and J called. Part of the clones is not carried over; for the studies checked, unresolved V genes explain less than half of this, and the remainder is unexplained. The V and J calls and clone size were taken over from that table, and D and trimming were inferred from the DNA. Present in this sample are over 200,000 clones, around nine tenths of which were seen just once. The ten largest clonotypes hold around 6.9% of the sample.

A second Seattle source provided samples from volunteer blood donors who had recovered from COVID-19. Each collaborating institution followed its own protocols to collect whole blood in K2EDTA tubes. For TCRbeta analysis, collaborator samples were shipped as frozen whole blood, as isolated PBMCs, or as DNA extracted from either sample type. Points the paper makes about the study in general: The amount of clinical and demographic metadata varied by source and participant and was provided uncurated.

The TCR sequence derives from a man aged 55 to 70 who had recovered from COVID-19. The specimen sequenced was peripheral blood. Rearrangement joined TRBV6-1 to TRBJ1-2; too little of a D gene remains to name it. The DNA is TGTGCCAGCAGTGAACGAGGCAGAATCTATGGCTACACCTTC. Its translation reads: CASSERGRIYGYTF.